The 13 T cell receptor beta chains below were found in one sample sequenced in a study of blood T cell repertoires in COVID-19. Measured with immunoSEQ multiplex PCR; TCRdb has only the in-frame clones, and not every one. The repertoire consists of 200,000 to 250,000 clones, with 85% to 95% occurring once and the leading ten covering 0.83%. Specimen: peripheral blood. Receptor source: a man aged 25 to 45 with COVID-19, enrolled during active disease.

This chain connects TRBV4-1 to TRBJ1-1; tentative D call: TRBD1 (6 bases). The CDR3 length is 16 residues. V was shortened by 6 bases and J by 1 base, with 18 bases between the two germline ends. Per the germline V gene, CDR1 is MGHRA and CDR2 is YSYEKL. The CDR3 bases are TGCGCCAGCAGTTCACTAGCGGGACACTCGAACACTGAAGCTTTCTTT. Protein: CASSSLAGHSNTEAFF.

The V and J genes are TRBV6-5 and TRBJ2-5; 12 bases fit TRBD1. The length of the CDR3 is 15 residues. CDR1 and CDR2 (germline): MNHEY, SVGAGI. With 7 bases clipped from V and 5 bases from J, the junction kept 8 bases outside the gene matches. The CDR3 sequence is CASILRDRGLETQYF. The DNA of the CDR3 is TGTGCCAGCATCCTCCGGGACAGGGGGCTTGAGACCCAGTACTTC.

V usage is TRBV11-2 and J usage is TRBJ2-7; maybe TRBD2 (6 bases). Germline V gene data show CDR1 as SGHAT and CDR2 as FQNNGV. V was pared by 4 bases and J by 2 bases, with 12 bases between. CDR3 size: 14 residues. CDR3 coding DNA: TGTGCCAGCAGCTACGCGGGGCGAGCCTACGAGCAGTACTTC. Translated, it gives CASSYAGRAYEQYF. The full variable domain, with the rest looked up from reference TRBV11-2 and TRBJ2-7, is EAGVAQSPRYKIIEKRQSVAFWCNPISGHATLYWYQQILGQGPKLLIQFQNNGVVDDSQLPKDRFSAERLKGVDSTLKIQPAKLEDSAVYLCASSYAGRAYEQYFGPGTRLTVT.

V and J are TRBV7-9 and TRBJ1-4, with 11 bases fitting TRBD1. Germline V gene sequence: CDR1 SEHNR, CDR2 FQNEAQ (reference sequence). Germline trimming cut 8 bases from V and 7 bases from J; bases unmatched to any gene: 9. The CDR3 length is 15 residues. CDR3 residues: CASSPDRGPGEKLFF. The DNA for the CDR3 is TGTGCCAGCTCGCCGGACAGGGGGCCGGGTGAAAAACTGTTTTTT.

The chain recombines TRBV30 with TRBJ1-5, with D possibly being TRBD1 (6 bases). Germline-derived CDR1 and CDR2 are GTSNPN and SVGIG (reference sequence). The CDR3 sequence is 14 residues long. Deletions cut 0 bases from V and 5 bases from J, with 11 bases between. DNA of the CDR3: TGTGCCTGGAGTGTACGCAGGGGCTATCAGCCCCAGCATTTT. This sequence encodes CAWSVRRGYQPQHF. The full variable domain, completed using reference TRBV30 and TRBJ1-5, is SQTIHQWPATLVQPVGSPLSLECTVEGTSNPNLYWYRQAAGRGLQLLFYSVGIGQISSEVPQNLSASRPQDRQFILSSKKLLLSDSGFYLCAWSVRRGYQPQHFGDGTRLSIL.

The genes are TRBV29-1 and TRBJ2-4; maybe TRBD1 (6 bases). The V and J ends lost 8 bases and 2 bases respectively, with 16 bases between them. Germline V gives CDR1 SQVTM, CDR2 ANQGSEA. The CDR3 is 14 amino acids. CDR3 DNA: TGCAGCACCCTTGGTCAGGGGTCCAAAAACATTCAGTACTTC. Protein sequence: CSTLGQGSKNIQYF.

This clone was picked up one time. This chain joins TRBV5-1 and TRBJ2-1; TRBD1 aligns across 8 bases. Germline-derived CDR1 and CDR2 are SGHRS and YFSETQ. This CDR3 has 14 residues. The J segment lost 8 bases and the V segment lost 6 bases, leaving 10 bases of the junction unmatched. CDR3 sequence: CASTIGQGGYEQFF. CDR3 DNA sequence: TGCGCCAGCACCATCGGACAGGGTGGGTATGAGCAGTTCTTC.

The V gene is TRBV6-5, the J gene TRBJ1-5; D is unclear. From germline, CDR1 is MNHEY and CDR2 SVGAGI. The CDR3 runs to 15 residues. V lost 4 bases, J lost 0 bases, and 10 bases lay in between. CDR3 in DNA: TGTGCCAGCAGTTCATACAGTGATAGCAATCAGCCCCAGCATTTT. It translates to CASSSYSDSNQPQHF.

J is TRBJ2-2 and V is TRBV29-1; 10 nucleotides line up with TRBD1. The CDR3 loop spans 15 amino acids. Germline CDR1 is SQVTM and CDR2 is ANQGSEA. V shed 7 bases, J shed 3 bases, and the junction held 8 bases outside the gene matches. Written as DNA, the CDR3 is TGCAGCGCAAACCGGGACAGGGGTCACACCGGGGAGCTGTTTTTT. It is translated as CSANRDRGHTGELFF.

J is TRBJ1-1 and V is TRBV2; 7 bases match TRBD1. Germline loops: CDR1 SNHLY, CDR2 FYNNEI. CDR3 length: 14 amino acids. J was trimmed by 2 bases and V by 7 bases; bases with no gene match: 7. The CDR3 reads CASTTDRTNTEAFF. In DNA form, the CDR3 reads TGTGCCAGCACTACGGACAGGACAAACACTGAAGCTTTCTTT.

The chain couples TRBV3-1 (or the pseudogene TRBV3-2) to TRBJ2-6; 7 positions agree with TRBD2. After removal of 4 bases from V and 4 bases from J, the junction contained 10 bases not matched to a gene. The CDR3 is 17 residues long. Germline lookup yields CDR1 LGHDT and CDR2 YNNKEL (reference sequence). CDR3 sequence reads: CASSPPTGGTGANVLTF. The CDR3 region has the DNA TGTGCCAGCAGCCCGCCCACGGGGGGAACCGGGGCCAACGTCCTGACTTTC.

The gene calls are TRBV7-3 and TRBJ2-5, with D perhaps TRBD1 (6 bases). Deletions cut 4 bases from V and 5 bases from J, with 11 bases between. This CDR3 spans 13 amino acids. Germline V gives CDR1 SGHTA, CDR2 FQGTGA. CDR3 coding DNA: TGTGCCAGCAGCTCAGGGGATCGGGAGACCCAGTACTTC. Translated: CASSSGDRETQYF.

The J gene is TRBJ2-7, the V gene TRBV6-5; D possibly corresponds to TRBD1 (5 bases). This CDR3 comprises 15 residues. Germline values: CDR1 MNHEY, CDR2 SVGAGI. V lost 3 bases and J lost 0, with 12 bases in between. The CDR3 region has the DNA TGTGCCAGCAGTTATGTTCAGGGCAGCTCCTACGAGCAGTACTTC. Residues: CASSYVQGSSYEQYF.